The 11 T cell receptor beta chains below come from one sample, sequenced in a study of blood T cell repertoires in COVID-19. Repertoires were generated with immunoSEQ multiplex PCR, while TCRdb's copy carries only in-frame clones and drops some. The sample has about 280,000 clones, 75% to 90% seen once. Sequenced sample: peripheral blood. The receptors originated from a man aged 40-49 years with acute or convalescent COVID-19.

This clone was detected once. This chain uses TRBV29-1 with TRBJ2-1; 9 bases align to TRBD1. Germline CDR1 reads SQVTM; CDR2 reads ANQGSEA. This CDR3 contains 14 residues. The CDR3 spells CSLLDTGGMNEQFF. CDR3 sequence (DNA): TGCAGTCTCTTGGACACAGGGGGCATGAATGAGCAGTTCTTC.

The chain combines TRBV5-1 with TRBJ1-2; D unresolved. Trimming took 7 bases from V and 2 from J, leaving 18 bases between them. There are 15 residues in the CDR3. The germline V gene has CDR1 SGHRS and CDR2 YFSETQ. This chain's CDR3 is CASREGPSRNYGYTF. CDR3 DNA sequence: TGCGCCAGCCGAGAGGGCCCCTCTAGGAACTATGGCTACACCTTC.

This clone was seen more than once but under ten times. The gene calls are TRBV6-1 and TRBJ2-1; 7 bases are a match to TRBD2. The germline V gene encodes CDR1 MNHNS and CDR2 SASEGT. V shed 3 bases and J 7 bases; nucleotides not matched to a gene: 9. This CDR3 is 15 amino acids long. As DNA, the CDR3 is TGTGCCAGCAGTGACCCCGGGCTCGGGAGGAATGAGCAGTTCTTC. Translating gives CASSDPGLGRNEQFF.

The CDR3 coding sequence is TGTGCCAGCATCGGGGTTTTGAACACTGAAGCTTTCTTT. Translation gives CASIGVLNTEAFF. The rearrangement links TRBV2 to TRBJ1-1; D is unclear. Trimming stripped 7 bases from V and 0 bases from J, with 9 bases between. The germline CDR1 and CDR2 sequences are SNHLY and FYNNEI. The CDR3 extends over 13 amino acids.

The V and J genes are TRBV19 and TRBJ2-3; 9 bases fit TRBD2. The V and J ends lost 3 bases and 3 bases, in that order; junction bases with no gene match: 10. The CDR3 consists of 17 residues. Germline V lookup: CDR1 LNHDA, CDR2 SQIVND (reference sequence). The CDR3 coding sequence is TGTGCCAGTAGTATGACCTCGGCGGGGGGGATTACAGATACGCAGTATTTT. Its protein is CASSMTSAGGITDTQYF.

This chain's CDR3 is CATSDYAGTRNNEQFF. CDR3 nucleotide sequence: TGTGCCACCAGTGATTACGCCGGGACACGAAACAATGAGCAGTTCTTC. The chain joins TRBV24-1 to TRBJ2-1; D perhaps matches TRBD1 (6 bases). This CDR3 comprises 16 residues. Germline CDR1 reads KGHDR; CDR2 reads SFDVKD. V was cut by 2 bases and J by 5 bases, with 15 bases left in between.

The gene calls are TRBV12-3 or TRBV12-4 and TRBJ1-1; D gene unclear. V was cut by 3 bases and J by 11 bases, with 13 bases left in between. The CDR3 extends over 12 amino acids. CDR3 nucleotides: TGTGCCAGCAGTTTTGAGCGGAGGTTTGCTTTCTTT. It codes for CASSFERRFAFF.

The chain employs TRBV10-3 and TRBJ2-2, with TRBD1 matching over 8 bases. CDR3 length: 15 residues. Germline loops: CDR1 ENHRY, CDR2 SYGVKD. Germline trimming cut 2 bases from V and 7 bases from J; bases unmatched to any gene: 6. CDR3 DNA: TGTGCCATCAGTGAGGATCAGGGGGCTAGCGGGGAGCTGTTTTTT. This translates into CAISEDQGASGELFF.

This clone was detected only once. The chain combines TRBV11-2 with TRBJ1-1; 7 nucleotides line up with TRBD1. Per the germline V gene, CDR1 is SGHAT and CDR2 is FQNNGV. This CDR3 region has 15 residues. V lost 3 bases and J lost 1; bases outside the gene matches: 5. The CDR3 spells CASSFPTGRNTEAFF. The CDR3 DNA reads as TGTGCCAGCAGCTTCCCGACAGGGCGGAACACTGAAGCTTTCTTT.

The V and J genes are TRBV2 and TRBJ1-2; D is unclear. This CDR3 region has 11 residues. Per the germline V gene, CDR1 is SNHLY and CDR2 is FYNNEI. With 9 bases removed from V and 6 bases from J, the gap between germline ends came to 11 bases. CDR3 region: CASLRVDGYTF. CDR3 bases: TGTGCCAGTCTTCGCGTCGATGGCTACACCTTC.

V usage is TRBV11-3 and J usage is TRBJ2-2; the D gene is possibly TRBD1 (5 bases). Trimming shortened V by 5 bases and J by 4 bases, and 11 bases separated the two germline ends. Looked up from germline, CDR1 is SGHNT and CDR2 is YENEEA. This CDR3 contains 14 residues. The CDR3, as DNA: TGTGCCAGCAGCGGAAGGGGCGCCACCGGGGAGCTGTTTTTT. Protein product: CASSGRGATGELFF.